The rows below give T cell receptor beta chains drawn from one sample of a study of identical twins. TCRdb recomputed calls from the 5' RACE reads with MiXCR, one row per CDR3 protein. The sample contains about 530,000 distinct CDR3 sequences, approximately 16% of which appear only once. This sample also appeared in a second study, on yellow fever vaccine responses in identical twins.

Sequenced: CD4+ T cells sorted from blood. Every receptor here comes from a woman aged 18-29 years in good health. The CDR3 runs from the conserved cysteine through the conserved F or W. Fields, in order: clone size, J gene, CDR3 length, D gene, V gene, CDR3 DNA, CDR3 protein. The D gene is left open where the match is weak. Size is stated for part of the rows, as once, few or many counts, or as a class when the clone is expanded.

-,TRBJ2-1,14,-,TRBV7-2,TGTGCCAGCAGCTTAACTTCTATCGGATCGTCGACGGTCTTC,CASSLTSIGSSTVF
-,TRBJ1-4,14,-,TRBV12-3/TRBV12-4,TGTGCCAGCAGTTTTACCGGAAGATGGGAAAAACTGTTTTTT,CASSFTGRWEKLFF
-,TRBJ2-7,12,-,TRBV10-3,TGTGCCATCAGTGATGGTCCCCTCGAGCAGTACTTC,CAISDGPLEQYF
-,TRBJ2-2,14,TRBD1,TRBV20-1,TGCAGTGCTAGAAGGGACAGGGAGATCGGGGAGCTGTTTTTT,CSARRDREIGELFF
-,TRBJ2-3,15,-,TRBV6-1,TGTGCCAGCACACAAGTGGGGGGGCGCACAGATACGCAGTATTTT,CASTQVGGRTDTQYF
-,TRBJ1-3,15,-,TRBV6-5,TGTGCCAGCAGTTACTCGACAGCCTCTGGAAACACCATATATTTT,CASSYSTASGNTIYF
few,TRBJ1-2,12,-,TRBV15,TGTGCCACCAGCAGAGACAGGCGGGGCTACACCTTC,CATSRDRRGYTF
few,TRBJ2-1,16,-,TRBV24-1,TGTGCCACCAGTGATTCGGGACCACACCGGCGGGCTGAGCAGTTCTTC,CATSDSGPHRRAEQFF
-,TRBJ1-5,14,-,TRBV24-1,TGTGCCACCAGTCGACGGAGTGGCAATCAGCCCCAGCATTTT,CATSRRSGNQPQHF
-,TRBJ2-6,15,-,TRBV12-3/TRBV12-4,TGTGCCAGCACCCCGACGGTCTCTGGGGCCAACGTCCTGACTTTC,CASTPTVSGANVLTF
-,TRBJ1-3,16,-,TRBV6-5,TGTGCCAGCAGTTACTCGAGCAGAAGCTCTGGAAACACCATATATTTT,CASSYSSRSSGNTIYF
few,TRBJ2-3,15,-,TRBV15,TGTGCCACCAGCAGAGTCGTGGAGTTCACAGATACGCAGTATTTT,CATSRVVEFTDTQYF
few,TRBJ2-1,14,-,TRBV4-1,TGCGCCAGCAGCCAAGTCGTCAGAGCGAATGAGCAGTTCTTC,CASSQVVRANEQFF
few,TRBJ2-1,15,TRBD1,TRBV12-3/TRBV12-4,TGTGCCAGCAGCCCTCGGACAGGGAAATACAATGAGCAGTTCTTC,CASSPRTGKYNEQFF
-,TRBJ1-2,13,-,TRBV20-1,TGCAGTGCGATCCCGGTTCAGGGGCGAGGCTACACCTTC,CSAIPVQGRGYTF
many,TRBJ1-3,13,-,TRBV3-1,TGTGCCAGCAGCCAAGAGGGTGGAAACACCATATATTTT,CASSQEGGNTIYF
-,TRBJ2-1,16,TRBD2,TRBV7-9,TGTGCCAGCAGCTCTCCGGGACTAGCGGGGCTCAATGAGCAGTTCTTC,CASSSPGLAGLNEQFF
few,TRBJ2-5,13,-,TRBV6-1,TGTGCCACCTTAAGACGTGGGGAAGAGACCCAGTACTTC,CATLRRGEETQYF